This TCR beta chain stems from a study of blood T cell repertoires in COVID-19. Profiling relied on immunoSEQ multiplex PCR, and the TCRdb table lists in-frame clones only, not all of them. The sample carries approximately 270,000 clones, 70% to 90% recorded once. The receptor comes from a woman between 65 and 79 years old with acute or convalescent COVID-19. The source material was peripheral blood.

The CDR3 loop reads CASSLSWDRVAYF. CDR3 DNA sequence: TGTGCCAGCAGCTTGAGTTGGGACAGGGTGGCGTATTTT. The rearrangement joins TRBV7-2 to TRBJ2-3, with 9 nucleotides matching TRBD1. Trimming cost V 3 bases and J 14 bases; bases outside gene matches: 9. The CDR3 has 13 residues. Germline V gene lookup returns CDR1 SGHTA and CDR2 FQGNSA.